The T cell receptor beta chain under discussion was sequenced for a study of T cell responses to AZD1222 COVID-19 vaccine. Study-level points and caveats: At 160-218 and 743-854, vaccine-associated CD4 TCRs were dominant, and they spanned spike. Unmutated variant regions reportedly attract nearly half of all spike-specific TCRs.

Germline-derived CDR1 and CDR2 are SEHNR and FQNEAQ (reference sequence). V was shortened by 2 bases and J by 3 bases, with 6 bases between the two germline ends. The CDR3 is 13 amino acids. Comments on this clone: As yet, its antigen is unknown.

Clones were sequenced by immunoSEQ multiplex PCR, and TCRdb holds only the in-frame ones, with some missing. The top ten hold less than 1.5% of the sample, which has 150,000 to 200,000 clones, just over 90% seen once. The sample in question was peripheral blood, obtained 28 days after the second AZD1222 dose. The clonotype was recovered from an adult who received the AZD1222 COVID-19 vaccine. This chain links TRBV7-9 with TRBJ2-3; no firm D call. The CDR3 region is CASSLPSTDTQYF. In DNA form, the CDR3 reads TGTGCCAGCAGCTTACCCTCGACAGATACGCAGTATTTT.